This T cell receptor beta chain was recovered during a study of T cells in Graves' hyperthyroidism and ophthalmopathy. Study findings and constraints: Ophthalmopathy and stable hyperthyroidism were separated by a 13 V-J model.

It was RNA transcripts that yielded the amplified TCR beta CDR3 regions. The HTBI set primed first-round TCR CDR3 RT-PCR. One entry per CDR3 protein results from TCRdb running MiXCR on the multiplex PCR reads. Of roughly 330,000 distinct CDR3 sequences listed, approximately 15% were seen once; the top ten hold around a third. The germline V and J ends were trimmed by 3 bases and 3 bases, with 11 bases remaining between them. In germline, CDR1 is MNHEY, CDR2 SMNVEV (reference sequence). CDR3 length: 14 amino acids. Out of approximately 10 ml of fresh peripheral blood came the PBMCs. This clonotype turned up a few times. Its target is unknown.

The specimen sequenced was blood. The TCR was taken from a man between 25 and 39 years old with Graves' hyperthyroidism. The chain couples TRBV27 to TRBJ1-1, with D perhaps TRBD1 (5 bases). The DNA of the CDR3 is TGTGCCAGCAGTTTCCTGGTGGGGGACACTGAAGCTTTCTTT. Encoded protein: CASSFLVGDTEAFF.